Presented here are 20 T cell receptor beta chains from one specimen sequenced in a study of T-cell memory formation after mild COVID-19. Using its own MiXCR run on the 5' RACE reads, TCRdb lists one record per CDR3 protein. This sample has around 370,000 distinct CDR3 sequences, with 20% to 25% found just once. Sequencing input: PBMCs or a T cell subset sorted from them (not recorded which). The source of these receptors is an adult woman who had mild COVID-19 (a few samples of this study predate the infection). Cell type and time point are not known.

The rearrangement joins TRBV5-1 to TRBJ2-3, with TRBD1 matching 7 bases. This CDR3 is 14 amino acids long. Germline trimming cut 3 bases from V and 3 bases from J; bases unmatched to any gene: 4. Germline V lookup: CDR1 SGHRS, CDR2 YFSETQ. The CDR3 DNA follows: TGCGCCAGCAGCTACGGACAGGAGACAGATACGCAGTATTTT. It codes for CASSYGQETDTQYF.

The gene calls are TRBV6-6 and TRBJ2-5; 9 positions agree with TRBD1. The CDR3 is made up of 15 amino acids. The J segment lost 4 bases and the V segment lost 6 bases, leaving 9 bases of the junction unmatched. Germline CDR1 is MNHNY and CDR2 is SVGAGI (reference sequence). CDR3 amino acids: CASRPGTGPGETQYF. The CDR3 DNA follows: TGTGCCAGCAGGCCCGGGACAGGGCCGGGAGAGACCCAGTACTTC.

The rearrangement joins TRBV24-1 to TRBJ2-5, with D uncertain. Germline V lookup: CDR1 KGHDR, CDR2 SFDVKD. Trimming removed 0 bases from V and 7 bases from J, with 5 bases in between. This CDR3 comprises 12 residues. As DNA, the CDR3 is TGTGCCACCAGTGATTTGGTCGGGACCCAGTACTTC. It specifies CATSDLVGTQYF.

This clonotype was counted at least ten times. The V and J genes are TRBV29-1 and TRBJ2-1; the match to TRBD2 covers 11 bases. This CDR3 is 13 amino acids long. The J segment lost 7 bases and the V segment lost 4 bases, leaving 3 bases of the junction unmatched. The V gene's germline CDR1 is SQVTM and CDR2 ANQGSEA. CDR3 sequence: CSVGASGRNEQFF. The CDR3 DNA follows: TGCAGCGTTGGGGCTAGCGGGAGGAATGAGCAGTTCTTC.

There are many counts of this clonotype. The CDR3 DNA reads TGCAGTGCTCCTAGGACAAGGATGAACACTGAAGCTTTCTTT. Amino acids: CSAPRTRMNTEAFF. J is TRBJ1-1 and V is TRBV20-1; TRBD1 is a possible D gene (5 bases). Germline V gives CDR1 DFQATT, CDR2 SNEGSKA (reference sequence). The V end was cut by 5 bases, the J end by 0 bases, with 13 bases between. There are 14 residues in the CDR3.

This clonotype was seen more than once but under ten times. Written as DNA, the CDR3 is TGTGCCAGCAGTGAAGTAATAGCTGGAAACTATGGCTACACCTTC. It translates to CASSEVIAGNYGYTF. V and J are TRBV2 and TRBJ1-2; D unresolved. Trimming took off 1 base at V and 2 bases at J, with 11 bases between the two ends. In germline, CDR1 is SNHLY, CDR2 FYNNEI. This CDR3 has 15 amino acids. Combining the CDR3 with reference TRBV2 and TRBJ1-2 gives the whole variable domain EPEVTQTPSHQVTQMGQEVILRCVPISNHLYFYWYRQILGQKVEFLVSFYNNEISEKSEIFDDQFSVERPDGSNFTLKIRSTKLEDSAMYFCASSEVIAGNYGYTFGSGTRLTVV.

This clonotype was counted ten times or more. CDR3: CASSGGQGETQYF. DNA for the CDR3: TGTGCCAGCAGCGGTGGACAGGGAGAGACCCAGTACTTC. The V and J genes are TRBV5-5 and TRBJ2-5; TRBD1 agrees at 8 bases. J gave up 4 bases and V 4 bases, and 3 bases lay outside the gene matches. This CDR3 region has 13 residues. The V gene's germline CDR1 is SGHKS and CDR2 YYEKEE (reference sequence). The variable domain in full, with the rest retrieved from reference TRBV5-5 and TRBJ2-5, is DAGVTQSPTHLIKTRGQQVTLRCSPISGHKSVSWYQQVLGQGPQFIFQYYEKEERGRGNFPDRFSARQFPNYSSELNVNALLLGDSALYLCASSGGQGETQYFGPGTRLLVL.

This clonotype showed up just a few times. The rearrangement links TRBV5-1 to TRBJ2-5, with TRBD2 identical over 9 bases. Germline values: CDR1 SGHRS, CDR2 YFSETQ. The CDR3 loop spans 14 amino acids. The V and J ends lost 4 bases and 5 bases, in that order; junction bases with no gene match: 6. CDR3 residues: CASSGGGGAETQYF. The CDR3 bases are TGCGCCAGCAGCGGCGGCGGGGGGGCGGAGACCCAGTACTTC.

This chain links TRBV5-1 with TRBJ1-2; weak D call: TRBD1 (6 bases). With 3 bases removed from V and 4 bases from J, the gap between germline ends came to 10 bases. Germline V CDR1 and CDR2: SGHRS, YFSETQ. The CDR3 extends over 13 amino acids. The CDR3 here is CASSYGQSYGYTF. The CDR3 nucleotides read TGCGCCAGCAGCTACGGACAGAGCTATGGCTACACCTTC.

CDR3 protein: CASSLEVVTETQYF. The CDR3 DNA reads TGTGCCAGCAGCTTAGAGGTAGTCACAGAGACCCAGTACTTC. The gene calls are TRBV7-2 and TRBJ2-5; no clear D gene. This CDR3 contains 14 residues. V was cut by 1 base and J by 4 bases, with 10 bases left in between. Germline-derived CDR1 and CDR2 are SGHTA and FQGNSA.

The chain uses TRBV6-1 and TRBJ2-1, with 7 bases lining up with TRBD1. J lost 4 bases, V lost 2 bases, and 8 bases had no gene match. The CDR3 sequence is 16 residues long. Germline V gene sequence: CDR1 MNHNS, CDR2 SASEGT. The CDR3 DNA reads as TGTGCCAGCAGTGAAAGGACAGGTTGGAGGTACAATGAGCAGTTCTTC. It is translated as CASSERTGWRYNEQFF.

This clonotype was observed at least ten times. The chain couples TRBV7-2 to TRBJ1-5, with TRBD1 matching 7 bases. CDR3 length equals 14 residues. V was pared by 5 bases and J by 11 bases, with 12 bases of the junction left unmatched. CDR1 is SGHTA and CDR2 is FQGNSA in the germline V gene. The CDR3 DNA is TGTGCCAGCAGCCAAGACAGGGTTAGGGGGACCCAGCATTTT. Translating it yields CASSQDRVRGTQHF.

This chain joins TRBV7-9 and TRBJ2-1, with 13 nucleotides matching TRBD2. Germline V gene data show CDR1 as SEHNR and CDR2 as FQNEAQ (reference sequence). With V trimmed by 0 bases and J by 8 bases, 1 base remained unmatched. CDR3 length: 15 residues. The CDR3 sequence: CASSLATSGGDEQFF. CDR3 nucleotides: TGTGCCAGCAGCTTAGCAACTAGCGGGGGGGATGAGCAGTTCTTC.

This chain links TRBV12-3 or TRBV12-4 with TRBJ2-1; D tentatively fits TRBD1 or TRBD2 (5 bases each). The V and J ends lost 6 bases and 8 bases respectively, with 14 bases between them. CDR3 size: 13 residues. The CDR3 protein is CASSAPGTDEQFF. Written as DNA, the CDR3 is TGTGCCAGCAGCGCACCTGGGACCGATGAGCAGTTCTTC.

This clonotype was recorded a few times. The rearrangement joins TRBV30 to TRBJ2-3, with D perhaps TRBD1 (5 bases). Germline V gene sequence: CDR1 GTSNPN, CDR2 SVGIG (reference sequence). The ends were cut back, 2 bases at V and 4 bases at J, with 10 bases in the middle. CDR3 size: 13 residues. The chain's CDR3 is CAWSSGIPDTQYF. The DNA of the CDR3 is TGTGCCTGGAGTTCAGGGATTCCAGATACGCAGTATTTT.

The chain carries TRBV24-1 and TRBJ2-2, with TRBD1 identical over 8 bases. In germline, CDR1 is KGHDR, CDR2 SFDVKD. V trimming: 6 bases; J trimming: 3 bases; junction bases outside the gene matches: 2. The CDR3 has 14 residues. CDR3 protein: CATSQGAYTGELFF. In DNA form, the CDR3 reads TGTGCCACCAGTCAGGGGGCATACACCGGGGAGCTGTTTTTT.

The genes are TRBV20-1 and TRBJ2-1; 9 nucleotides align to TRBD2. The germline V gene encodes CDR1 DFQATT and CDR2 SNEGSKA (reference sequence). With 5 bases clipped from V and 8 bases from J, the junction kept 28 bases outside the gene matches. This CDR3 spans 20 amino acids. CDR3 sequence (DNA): TGCAGTGCTCCTCCCTCCTTGGGGGTAGCGGGAGCCGTTGCCCGCGATGAGCAGTTCTTC. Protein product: CSAPPSLGVAGAVARDEQFF.

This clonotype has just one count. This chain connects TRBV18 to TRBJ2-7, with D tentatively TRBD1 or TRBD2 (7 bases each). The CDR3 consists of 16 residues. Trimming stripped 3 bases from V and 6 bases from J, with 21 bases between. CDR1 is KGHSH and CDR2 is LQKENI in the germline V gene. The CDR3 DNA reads TGTGCCAGCTCACCCTCTTTGGGAGGGGGCGGGTCCGAGCAGTACTTC. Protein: CASSPSLGGGGSEQYF.

Here the CDR3 DNA reads TGTGCCAGCAGTGTAGGGACTAGCGATAGCACAGATACGCAGTATTTT. Residues: CASSVGTSDSTDTQYF. The chain combines TRBV3-1 with TRBJ2-3; 10 nucleotides agree with TRBD2. J was trimmed by 0 bases and V by 6 bases; bases with no gene match: 6. This CDR3 has 16 amino acids. Germline values: CDR1 LGHDT, CDR2 YNNKEL (reference sequence).

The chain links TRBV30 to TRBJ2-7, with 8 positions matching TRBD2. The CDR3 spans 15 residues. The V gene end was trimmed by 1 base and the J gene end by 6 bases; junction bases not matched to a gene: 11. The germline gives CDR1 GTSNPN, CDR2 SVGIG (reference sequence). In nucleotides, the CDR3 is TGTGCCTGGAGTGGTCGGGCGGGGGGTGGTCTCGAGCAGTACTTC. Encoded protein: CAWSGRAGGGLEQYF.